The sequence of this T cell receptor (beta chain) was determined in a study of OX40 agonist ivuxolimab in advanced cancers. Overall study context: The drug used for patients, ivuxolimab, was an agonistic anti-OX40 (CD134) antibody. Study-level points and caveats: Some of the lowest clonal expansion was seen in partial responders at 0.1-3.0 mg/kg.

Clones were sequenced by immunoSEQ multiplex PCR, and TCRdb holds only the in-frame ones, with some missing. This table holds tens of thousands of clones, approximately 86% found once. The CDR3 sequence is 13 residues long. Germline CDR1 reads GTSNPN; CDR2 reads SVGIG (reference sequence). With V trimmed by 7 bases and J by 4 bases, 7 bases remained unmatched. In regard to this clone: Its antigen is still unknown.

The sequence came from an adult with an advanced solid tumor such as melanoma, head and neck, liver or kidney cancer. The genes are TRBV30 and TRBJ1-3; 7 nucleotides match TRBD1. The material sequenced was CD4+ or CD8+ T cells sorted from blood, taken in a trial of the OX40 agonist ivuxolimab. CDR3 region: CALTTGVGNTIYF. For the CDR3, the DNA is TGTGCCTTAACCACAGGGGTCGGAAACACCATATATTTT.